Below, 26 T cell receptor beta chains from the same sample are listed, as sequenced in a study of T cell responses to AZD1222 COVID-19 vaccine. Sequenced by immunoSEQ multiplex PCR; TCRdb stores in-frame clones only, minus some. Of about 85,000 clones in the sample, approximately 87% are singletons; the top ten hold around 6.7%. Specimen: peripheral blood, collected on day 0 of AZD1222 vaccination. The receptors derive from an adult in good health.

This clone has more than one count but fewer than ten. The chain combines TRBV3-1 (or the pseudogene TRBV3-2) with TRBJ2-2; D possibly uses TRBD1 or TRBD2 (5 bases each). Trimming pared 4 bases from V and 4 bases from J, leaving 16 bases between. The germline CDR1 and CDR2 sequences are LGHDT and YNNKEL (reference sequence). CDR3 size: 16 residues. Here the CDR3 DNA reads TGTGCCAGCAGCCGTCAGTCCCGGGGCTCCACCGGGGAGCTGTTTTTT. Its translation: CASSRQSRGSTGELFF.

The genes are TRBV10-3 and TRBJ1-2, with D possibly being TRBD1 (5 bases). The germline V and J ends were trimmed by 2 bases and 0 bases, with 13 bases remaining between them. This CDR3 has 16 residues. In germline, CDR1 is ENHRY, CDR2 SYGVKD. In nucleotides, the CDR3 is TGTGCCATCAGTGAGCGGGACGGCGGAGCTAACTATGGCTACACCTTC. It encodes CAISERDGGANYGYTF.

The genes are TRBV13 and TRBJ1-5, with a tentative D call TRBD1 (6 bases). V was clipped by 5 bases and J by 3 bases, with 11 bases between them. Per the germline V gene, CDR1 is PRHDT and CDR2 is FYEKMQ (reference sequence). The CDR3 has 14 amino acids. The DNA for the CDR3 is TGTGCCAGCAGCAGGGGGACAATCAATCAGCCCCAGCATTTT. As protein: CASSRGTINQPQHF.

CDR3 in DNA: TGTGCCAGCAGCGTAGCTCTAGCGGGAGCAGATACGCAGTATTTT. It yields the protein CASSVALAGADTQYF. This rearrangement joins TRBV9 to TRBJ2-3, with 10 positions matching TRBD2. The CDR3 is made up of 15 amino acids. CDR1 is SGDLS, CDR2 YYNGEE, per germline. J was trimmed by 4 bases and V by 0 bases; bases with no gene match: 2.

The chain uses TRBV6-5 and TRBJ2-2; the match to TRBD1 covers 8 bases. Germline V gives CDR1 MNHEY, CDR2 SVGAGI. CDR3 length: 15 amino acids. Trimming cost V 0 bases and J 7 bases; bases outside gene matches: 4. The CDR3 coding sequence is TGTGCCAGCAGTTACTCCTCAGGGGGCGGCGGGGAGCTGTTTTTT. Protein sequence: CASSYSSGGGGELFF.

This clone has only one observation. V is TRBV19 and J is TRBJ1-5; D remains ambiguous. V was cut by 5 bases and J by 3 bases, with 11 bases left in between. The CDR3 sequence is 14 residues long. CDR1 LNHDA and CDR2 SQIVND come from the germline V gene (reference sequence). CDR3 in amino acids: CASSAVGDNQPQHF. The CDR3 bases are TGTGCCAGTAGTGCTGTTGGGGACAATCAGCCCCAGCATTTT.

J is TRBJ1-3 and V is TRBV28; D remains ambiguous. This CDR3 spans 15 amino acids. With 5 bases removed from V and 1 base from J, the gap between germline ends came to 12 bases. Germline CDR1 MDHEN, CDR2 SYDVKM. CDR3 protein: CASSGPQGSGNTIYF. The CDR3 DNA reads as TGTGCCAGCAGTGGACCCCAAGGGTCTGGAAACACCATATATTTT.

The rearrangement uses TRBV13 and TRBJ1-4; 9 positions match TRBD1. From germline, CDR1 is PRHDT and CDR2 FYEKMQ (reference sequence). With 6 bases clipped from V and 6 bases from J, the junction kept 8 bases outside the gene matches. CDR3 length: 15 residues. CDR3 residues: CASSYGDRGYEKLFF. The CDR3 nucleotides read TGTGCCAGCAGTTACGGAGACAGGGGGTATGAAAAACTGTTTTTT.

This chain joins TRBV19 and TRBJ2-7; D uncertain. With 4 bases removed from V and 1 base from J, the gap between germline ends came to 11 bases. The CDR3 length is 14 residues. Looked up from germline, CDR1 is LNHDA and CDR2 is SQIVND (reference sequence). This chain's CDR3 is CASSRSKVSYEQYF. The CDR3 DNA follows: TGTGCCAGTAGTAGGTCAAAGGTTTCCTACGAGCAGTACTTC.

The CDR3 reads CASSLAGGRYEQYF. In DNA form, the CDR3 reads TGTGCCAGCAGTTTAGCGGGGGGGCGCTACGAGCAGTACTTC. This chain connects TRBV6-5 to TRBJ2-7, with TRBD2 matching over 11 bases. The V gene's germline CDR1 is MNHEY and CDR2 SVGAGI. CDR3 length equals 14 residues. The V segment lost 4 bases and the J segment 3 bases; nucleotides outside the gene matches: 2.

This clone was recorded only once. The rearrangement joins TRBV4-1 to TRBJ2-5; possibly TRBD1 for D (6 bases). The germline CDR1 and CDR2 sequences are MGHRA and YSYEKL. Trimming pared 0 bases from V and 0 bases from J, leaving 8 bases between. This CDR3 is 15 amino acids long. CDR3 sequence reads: CASSQDRDNQETQYF. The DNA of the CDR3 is TGCGCCAGCAGCCAAGATCGGGACAACCAAGAGACCCAGTACTTC.

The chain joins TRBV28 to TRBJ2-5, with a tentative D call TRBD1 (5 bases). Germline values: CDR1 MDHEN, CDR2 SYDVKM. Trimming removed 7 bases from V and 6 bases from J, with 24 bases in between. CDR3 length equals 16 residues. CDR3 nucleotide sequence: TGTGCCAGCATTTGGGGCGGTGGACGGTCTGTCCAGACCCAGTACTTC. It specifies CASIWGGGRSVQTQYF.

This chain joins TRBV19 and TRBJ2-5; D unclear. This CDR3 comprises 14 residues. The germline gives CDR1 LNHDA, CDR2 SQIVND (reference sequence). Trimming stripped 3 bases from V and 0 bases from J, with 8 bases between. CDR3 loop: CASSIGVNQETQYF. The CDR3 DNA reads TGTGCCAGTAGTATTGGTGTCAACCAAGAGACCCAGTACTTC.

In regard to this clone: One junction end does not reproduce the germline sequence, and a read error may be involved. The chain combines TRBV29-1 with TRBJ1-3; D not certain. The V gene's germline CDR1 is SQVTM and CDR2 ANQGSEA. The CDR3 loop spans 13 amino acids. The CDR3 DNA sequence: TGCAGCGTGGAGAGGCGCTCTGGAGACACCATATATTTT. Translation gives CSVERRSGDTIYF.

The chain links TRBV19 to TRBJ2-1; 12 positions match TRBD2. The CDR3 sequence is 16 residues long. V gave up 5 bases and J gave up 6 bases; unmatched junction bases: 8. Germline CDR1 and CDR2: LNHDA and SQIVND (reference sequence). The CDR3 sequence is CASSFTTSGGVNEQFF. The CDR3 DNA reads TGTGCCAGTAGTTTCACGACTAGCGGGGGAGTCAATGAGCAGTTCTTC.

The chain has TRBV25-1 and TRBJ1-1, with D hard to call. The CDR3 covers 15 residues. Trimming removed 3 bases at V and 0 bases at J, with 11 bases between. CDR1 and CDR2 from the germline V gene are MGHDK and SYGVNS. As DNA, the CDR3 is TGTGCCAGCAGTGATTGGACGGTCATGAACACTGAAGCTTTCTTT. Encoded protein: CASSDWTVMNTEAFF.

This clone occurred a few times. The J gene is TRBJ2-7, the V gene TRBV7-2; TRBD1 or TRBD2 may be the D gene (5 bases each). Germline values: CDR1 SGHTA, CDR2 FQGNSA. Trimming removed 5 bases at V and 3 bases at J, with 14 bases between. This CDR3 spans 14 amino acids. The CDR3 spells CASSLSGAHYEQYF. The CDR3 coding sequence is TGTGCCAGCAGCCTGTCCGGGGCGCACTACGAGCAGTACTTC.

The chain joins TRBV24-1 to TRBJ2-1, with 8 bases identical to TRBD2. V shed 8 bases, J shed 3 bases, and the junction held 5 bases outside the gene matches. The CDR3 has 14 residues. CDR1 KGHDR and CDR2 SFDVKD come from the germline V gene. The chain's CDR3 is CATTAGALYNEQFF. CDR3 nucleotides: TGTGCCACCACAGCGGGAGCGCTCTACAATGAGCAGTTCTTC.

The DNA of the CDR3 is TGTGCCTCCAAGGCAGACTACGAGCAGTACTTC. Its translation is CASKADYEQYF. V and J are TRBV10-3 and TRBJ2-7, with D uncertain. This CDR3 is built from 11 residues. Germline V lookup: CDR1 ENHRY, CDR2 SYGVKD. The ends were cut back, 11 bases at V and 3 bases at J, with 11 bases in the middle.

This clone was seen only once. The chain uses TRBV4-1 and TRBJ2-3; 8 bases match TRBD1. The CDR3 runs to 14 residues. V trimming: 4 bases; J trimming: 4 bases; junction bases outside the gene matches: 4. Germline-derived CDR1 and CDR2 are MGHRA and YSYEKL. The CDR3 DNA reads TGCGCCAGCAGCCCGTTACAGGGGGCAGATACGCAGTATTTT. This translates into CASSPLQGADTQYF.

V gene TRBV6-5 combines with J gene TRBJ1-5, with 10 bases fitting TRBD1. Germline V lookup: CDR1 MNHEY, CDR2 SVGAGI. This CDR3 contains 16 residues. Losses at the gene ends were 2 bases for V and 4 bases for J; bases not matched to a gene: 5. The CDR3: CASSYPTGQGNQPQHF. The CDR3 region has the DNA TGTGCCAGCAGTTACCCGACGGGACAGGGGAATCAGCCCCAGCATTTT.

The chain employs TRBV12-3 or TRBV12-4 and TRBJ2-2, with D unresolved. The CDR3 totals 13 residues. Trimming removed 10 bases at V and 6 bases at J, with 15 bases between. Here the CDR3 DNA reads TGTGCCACGGCTGGGCGTCGAGCCGGGGAGCTGTTTTTT. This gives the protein CATAGRRAGELFF.

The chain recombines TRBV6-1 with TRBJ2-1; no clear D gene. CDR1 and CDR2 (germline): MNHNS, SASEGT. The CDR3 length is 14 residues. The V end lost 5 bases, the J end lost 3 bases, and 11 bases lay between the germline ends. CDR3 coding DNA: TGTGCCAGCAGTTATGGTGGGGTCTACAATGAGCAGTTCTTC. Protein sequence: CASSYGGVYNEQFF.

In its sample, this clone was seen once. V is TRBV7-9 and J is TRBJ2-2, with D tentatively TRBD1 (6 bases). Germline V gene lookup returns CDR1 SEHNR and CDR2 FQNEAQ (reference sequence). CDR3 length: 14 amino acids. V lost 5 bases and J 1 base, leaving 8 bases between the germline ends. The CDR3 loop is CASSTGQNTGELFF. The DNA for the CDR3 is TGTGCCAGCAGCACGGGACAGAACACCGGGGAGCTGTTTTTT. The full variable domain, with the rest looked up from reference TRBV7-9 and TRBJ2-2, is DTGVSQNPRHKITKRGQNVTFRCDPISEHNRLYWYRQTLGQGPEFLTYFQNEAQLEKSRLLSDRFSAERPKGSFSTLEIQRTEQGDSAMYLCASSTGQNTGELFFGEGSRLTVL.

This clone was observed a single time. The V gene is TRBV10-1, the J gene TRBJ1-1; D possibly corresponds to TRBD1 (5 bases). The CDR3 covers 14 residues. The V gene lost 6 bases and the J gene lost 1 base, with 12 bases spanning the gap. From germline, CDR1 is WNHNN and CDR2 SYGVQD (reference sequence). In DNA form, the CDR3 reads TGCGCCAGCAGAGAACAGGCCGGGAACACTGAAGCTTTCTTT. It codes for CASREQAGNTEAFF.

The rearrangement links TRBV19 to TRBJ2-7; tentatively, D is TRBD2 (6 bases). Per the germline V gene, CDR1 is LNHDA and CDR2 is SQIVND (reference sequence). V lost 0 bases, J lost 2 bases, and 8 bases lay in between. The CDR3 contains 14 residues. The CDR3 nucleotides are TGTGCCAGTAGTATAGATGGAGGGACCTACGAGCAGTACTTC. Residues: CASSIDGGTYEQYF.